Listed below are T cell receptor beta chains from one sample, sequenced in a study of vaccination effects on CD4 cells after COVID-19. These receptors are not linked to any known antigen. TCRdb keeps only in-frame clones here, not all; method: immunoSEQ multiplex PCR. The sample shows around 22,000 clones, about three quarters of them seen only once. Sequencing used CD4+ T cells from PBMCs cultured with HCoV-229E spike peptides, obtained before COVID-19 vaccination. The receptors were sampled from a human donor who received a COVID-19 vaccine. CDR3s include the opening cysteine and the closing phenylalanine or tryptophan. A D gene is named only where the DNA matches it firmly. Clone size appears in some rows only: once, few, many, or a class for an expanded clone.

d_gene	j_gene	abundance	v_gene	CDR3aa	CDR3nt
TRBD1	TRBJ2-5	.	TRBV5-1	CASSLGQGGETQYF	TGCGCCAGCAGCTTGGGACAGGGGGGTGAGACCCAGTACTTC
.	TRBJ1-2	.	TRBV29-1	CSVERAGGKANYGYTF	TGCAGCGTTGAAAGGGCGGGGGGGAAAGCTAACTATGGCTACACCTTC
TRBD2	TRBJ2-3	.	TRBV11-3	CANLAGGRKNTDTQYF	TGTGCCAACTTAGCGGGAGGGCGGAAAAACACAGATACGCAGTATTTT
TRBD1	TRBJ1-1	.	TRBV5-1	CASSVRGPGTEAFF	TGCGCCAGCAGCGTCAGGGGGCCGGGGACTGAAGCTTTCTTT
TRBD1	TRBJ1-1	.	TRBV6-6	CASTEQGGWNTEAFF	TGTGCCAGCACCGAACAGGGGGGGTGGAACACTGAAGCTTTCTTT
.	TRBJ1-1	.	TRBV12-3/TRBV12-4	CASSLAIMGLPFF	TGTGCCAGCAGTTTAGCCATCATGGGTCTACCTTTCTTT
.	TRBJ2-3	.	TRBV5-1	CASSLAIGRSTDTQYF	TGCGCCAGCAGCTTGGCCATCGGACGGTCCACAGATACGCAGTATTTT
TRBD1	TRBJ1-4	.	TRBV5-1	CASSFSGGYEKLFF	TGCGCCAGCAGCTTTTCAGGGGGGTACGAAAAACTGTTTTTT
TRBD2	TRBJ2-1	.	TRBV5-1	CASNAGSGGAYNEQFF	TGCGCCAGCAACGCGGGGAGCGGGGGGGCGTACAATGAGCAGTTCTTC
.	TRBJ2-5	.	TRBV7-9	CASSIYRDGETQYF	TGTGCCAGCAGCATATACAGGGACGGGGAGACCCAGTACTTC
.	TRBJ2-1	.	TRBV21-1	CASSGTSMGCPSYNEQFF	TGTGCCAGCAGTGGGACTAGTATGGGGTGCCCCTCCTACAATGAGCAGTTCTTC
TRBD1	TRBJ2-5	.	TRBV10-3	CAISSGQGTETQYF	TGTGCCATCAGTAGTGGACAGGGAACGGAGACCCAGTACTTC
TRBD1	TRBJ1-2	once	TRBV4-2	CASSQGEGGQGAKGYTF	TGTGCCAGCAGCCAAGGCGAAGGGGGACAGGGGGCTAAGGGCTACACCTTC
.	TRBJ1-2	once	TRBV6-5	CASSTGTNYGYTF	TGTGCCAGCAGTACCGGGACGAACTATGGCTACACCTTC
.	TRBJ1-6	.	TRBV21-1	CASSIRPGQESPLHF	TGTGCCAGCAGCATTCGCCCGGGACAGGAATCACCCCTCCACTTT
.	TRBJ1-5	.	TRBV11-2	CASSLTNRRPQHF	TGTGCCAGCAGCTTAACGAACAGGAGGCCCCAGCATTTT
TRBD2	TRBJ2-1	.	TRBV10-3	CAIRREGVDNEQFF	TGTGCCATCCGACGGGAGGGCGTCGACAATGAGCAGTTCTTC
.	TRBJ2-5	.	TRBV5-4	CASSLLLGGVQETQYF	TGTGCCAGCAGCTTGCTTCTCGGGGGTGTCCAAGAGACCCAGTACTTC
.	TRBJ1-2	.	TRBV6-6	CASSYSQGRSYTF	TGTGCCAGCAGTTACTCCCAGGGTAGGAGCTACACCTTC
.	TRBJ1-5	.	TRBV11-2	CASSLNGGFQPQHF	TGTGCCAGCAGCTTAAATGGAGGTTTTCAGCCCCAGCATTTT
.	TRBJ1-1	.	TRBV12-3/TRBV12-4	CASSLGGLAEAFF	TGTGCCAGCAGTTTGGGGGGTCTGGCTGAAGCTTTCTTT
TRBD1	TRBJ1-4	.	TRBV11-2	CASSRTRTGLGVGEKLFF	TGTGCCAGCAGCCGGACTCGGACAGGGCTGGGGGTTGGTGAAAAACTGTTTTTT
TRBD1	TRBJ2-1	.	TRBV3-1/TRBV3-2	CASSQDRTGDNEQFF	TGTGCCAGCAGCCAAGATAGGACAGGTGATAATGAGCAGTTCTTC
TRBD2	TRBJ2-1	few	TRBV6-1	CASSEDAGAYNEQFF	TGTGCCAGCAGTGAAGATGCGGGGGCCTACAATGAGCAGTTCTTC
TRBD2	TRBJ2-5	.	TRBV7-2	CASSTSRTSGVKETQYF	TGTGCCAGCAGCACATCCCGGACTAGCGGGGTAAAAGAGACCCAGTACTTC
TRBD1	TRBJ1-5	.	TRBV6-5	CASSSGQGGNQPQHF	TGTGCCAGCAGTTCGGGACAGGGGGGCAATCAGCCCCAGCATTTT
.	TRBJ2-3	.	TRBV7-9	CASSLGEVATQYF	TGTGCCAGCAGCTTGGGCGAGGTGGCAACGCAGTATTTT
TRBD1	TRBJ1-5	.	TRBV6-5	CASSSYGQVRQPQHF	TGTGCCAGCAGTTCCTACGGACAGGTCCGGCAGCCCCAGCATTTT
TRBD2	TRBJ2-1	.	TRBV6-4	CASSAVLAGYNEQFF	TGTGCCAGCAGTGCTGTACTAGCGGGGTACAATGAGCAGTTCTTC
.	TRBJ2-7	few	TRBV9	CASSASSYEQYF	TGTGCCAGCAGCGCTAGCTCCTACGAGCAGTACTTC
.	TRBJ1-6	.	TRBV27	CASTQTANYNSPLHF	TGTGCCAGCACTCAGACTGCCAACTATAATTCACCCCTCCACTTT
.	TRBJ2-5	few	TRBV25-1	CASSEGRGGYQETQYF	TGTGCCAGCAGTGAGGGCAGGGGAGGGTACCAAGAGACCCAGTACTTC
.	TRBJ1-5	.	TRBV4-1	CASSHFQGDNQPQHF	TGCGCCAGCAGCCACTTTCAGGGTGACAATCAGCCCCAGCATTTT
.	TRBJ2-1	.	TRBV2	CASSPSRSVGVEQFF	TGTGCCAGCAGCCCCTCTAGATCGGTTGGGGTTGAGCAGTTCTTC
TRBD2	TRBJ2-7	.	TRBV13	CASSFRTSGTYEQYF	TGTGCCAGCAGCTTCCGGACTAGCGGAACCTACGAGCAGTACTTC
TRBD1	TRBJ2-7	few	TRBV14	CASSLGTGPFFEQYF	TGTGCCAGCAGCCTTGGGACAGGGCCCTTCTTCGAGCAGTACTTC
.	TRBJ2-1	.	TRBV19	CASSMRQGNEQFF	TGTGCCAGTAGTATGCGGCAGGGGAATGAGCAGTTCTTC
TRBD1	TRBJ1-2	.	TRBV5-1	CASSYSDRGYGYTF	TGCGCCAGCAGCTATTCGGACAGGGGCTATGGCTACACCTTC
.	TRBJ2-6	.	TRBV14	CASSQVLAGANVLTF	TGTGCCAGCAGCCAAGTATTGGCTGGGGCCAACGTCCTGACTTTC
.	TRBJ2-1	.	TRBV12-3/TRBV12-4	CASSLNRDFGFF	TGTGCCAGCAGCCTCAACCGGGACTTCGGGTTCTTC
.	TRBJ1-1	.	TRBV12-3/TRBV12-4	CASSTSMNTEAFF	TGTGCCAGCAGTACTTCCATGAACACTGAAGCTTTCTTT
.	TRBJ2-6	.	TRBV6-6	CASSQPPSGANVLTF	TGTGCCAGCAGTCAACCTCCCTCTGGGGCCAACGTCCTGACTTTC
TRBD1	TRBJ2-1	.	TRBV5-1	CASSLGRGTGRLSYNEQFF	TGCGCCAGCAGCTTGGGTCGCGGGACAGGGAGACTCTCCTACAATGAGCAGTTCTTC
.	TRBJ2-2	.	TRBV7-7	CASSLGNTGELFF	TGTGCCAGCAGCTTAGGGAACACCGGGGAGCTGTTTTTT
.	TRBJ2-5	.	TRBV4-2	CASSQDPGDQETQYF	TGTGCCAGCAGCCAAGACCCCGGGGATCAAGAGACCCAGTACTTC
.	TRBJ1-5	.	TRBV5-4	CASSVYRDGNQPQHF	TGTGCCAGCAGCGTCTACAGGGATGGCAATCAGCCCCAGCATTTT
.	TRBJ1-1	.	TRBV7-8	CASSRGTTTEAFF	TGTGCCAGCAGCCGTGGGACAACCACTGAAGCTTTCTTT
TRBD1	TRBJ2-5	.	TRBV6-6	CASSYGQGTLQETQYF	TGTGCCAGCAGTTACGGACAGGGGACCCTCCAAGAGACCCAGTACTTC
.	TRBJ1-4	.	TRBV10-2	CASSESTWGALNEKLFF	TGCGCCAGCAGTGAGTCGACGTGGGGGGCGTTGAATGAAAAACTGTTTTTT
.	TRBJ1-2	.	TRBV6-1	CASSELSGGGYTF	TGTGCCAGCAGTGAACTATCCGGGGGAGGCTACACCTTC